This T cell receptor beta chain was identified during a study of Tregs in tolerant kidney transplant recipients. Unstimulated Tregs (CD4+CD25+CD127-) and CD4+CD25- non-Tregs were sorted from PBMCs. About this clone: Its antigen is still unknown.

This CDR3 is 15 amino acids long. The germline V gene has CDR1 SGHTA and CDR2 FQGNSA. Trimming took 5 bases from V and 7 from J; bases not matched to a gene: 3. Study-level results: Tregs expanded with activated donor B cells seemed most donor-specific. Findings come from small patient numbers and require larger validation.

Sequenced by immunoSEQ multiplex PCR; TCRdb stores in-frame clones only, minus some. The data show roughly 69,000 clones, 95% to 98% seen once. The chain joins TRBV7-2 to TRBJ2-1; TRBD2 aligns across 15 bases. The source is a human donor who received a combined kidney and bone marrow transplant. This specimen consisted of Tregs from blood, obtained before the transplant. CDR3: CASSKGLAGGNEQFF. CDR3 DNA: TGTGCCAGCAGCAAAGGACTAGCGGGAGGGAATGAGCAGTTCTTC.